This T cell receptor beta chain emerged from a study of T cell responses to AZD1222 COVID-19 vaccine. The study, taken as a whole, reports: Rises in breadth and depth of Spike-specific TCRs came after two AZD1222 doses. Variant regions that are unmutated are reportedly the target of nearly half of spike-specific TCRs. Clonal diversity may have been underestimated, and the donors were mostly white British, with more females than males.

Libraries were prepared by immunoSEQ multiplex PCR; TCRdb keeps only in-frame clonotypes and omits some of them. Of more than 95,000 clones listed, about 90% were seen once; the top ten hold about 4.3%. Concerning this clone: The antigen remains unidentified.

J lost 7 bases, V lost 8 bases, and 4 bases had no gene match. This CDR3 has 12 amino acids. Germline CDR1 and CDR2: SNHLY and FYNNEI. The chain recombines TRBV2 with TRBJ1-2, with 10 bases fitting TRBD1. This clonotype originated in an adult in good health. Sequenced material: peripheral blood, taken on day 0 of MenACWY control vaccination. This CDR3 is CASHRDRGGYTF. The CDR3 region has the DNA TGTGCCAGCCACCGGGACAGGGGTGGCTACACCTTC.